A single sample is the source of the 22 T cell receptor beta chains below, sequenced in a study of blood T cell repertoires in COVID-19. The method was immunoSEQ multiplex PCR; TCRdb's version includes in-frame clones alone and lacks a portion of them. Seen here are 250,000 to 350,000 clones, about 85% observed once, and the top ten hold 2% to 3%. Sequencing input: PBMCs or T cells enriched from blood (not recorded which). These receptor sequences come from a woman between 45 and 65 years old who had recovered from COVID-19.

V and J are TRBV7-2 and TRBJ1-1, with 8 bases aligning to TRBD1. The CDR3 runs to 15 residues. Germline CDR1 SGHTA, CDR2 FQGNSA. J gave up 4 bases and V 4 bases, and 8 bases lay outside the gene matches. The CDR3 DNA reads TGTGCCAGCAGCTCACATGGACAGGGCGTCACTGAAGCTTTCTTT. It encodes CASSSHGQGVTEAFF.

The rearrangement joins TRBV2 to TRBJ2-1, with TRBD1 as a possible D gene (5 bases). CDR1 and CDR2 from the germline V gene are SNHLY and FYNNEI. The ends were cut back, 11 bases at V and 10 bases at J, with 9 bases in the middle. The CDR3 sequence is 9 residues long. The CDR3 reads CAGRQEQFF. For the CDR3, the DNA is TGTGCCGGGCGACAGGAGCAGTTCTTC.

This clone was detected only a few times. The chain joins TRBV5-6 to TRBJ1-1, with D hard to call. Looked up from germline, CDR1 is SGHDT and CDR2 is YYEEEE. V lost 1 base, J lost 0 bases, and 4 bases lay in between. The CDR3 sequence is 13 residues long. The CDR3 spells CASSLTVNTEAFF. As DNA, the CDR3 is TGTGCCAGCAGCTTGACAGTGAACACTGAAGCTTTCTTT.

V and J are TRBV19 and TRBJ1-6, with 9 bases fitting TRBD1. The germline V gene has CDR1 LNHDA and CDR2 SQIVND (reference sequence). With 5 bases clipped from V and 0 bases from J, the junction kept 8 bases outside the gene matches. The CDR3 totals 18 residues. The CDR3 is CASSGGQGRSSYNSPLHF. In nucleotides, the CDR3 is TGTGCCAGTAGTGGAGGACAGGGGAGGAGCTCCTATAATTCACCCCTCCACTTT. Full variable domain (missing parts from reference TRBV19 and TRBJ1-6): DGGITQSPKYLFRKEGQNVTLSCEQNLNHDAMYWYRQDPGQGLRLIYYSQIVNDFQKGDIAEGYSVSREKKESFPLTVTSAQKNPTAFYLCASSGGQGRSSYNSPLHFGNGTRLTVT.

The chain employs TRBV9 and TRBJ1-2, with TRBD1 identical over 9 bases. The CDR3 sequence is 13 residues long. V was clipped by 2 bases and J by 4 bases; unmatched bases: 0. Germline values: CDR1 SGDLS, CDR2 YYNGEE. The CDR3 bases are TGTGCCAGCAGCGTGGGACAGGGCTATGGCTACACCTTC. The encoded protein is CASSVGQGYGYTF.

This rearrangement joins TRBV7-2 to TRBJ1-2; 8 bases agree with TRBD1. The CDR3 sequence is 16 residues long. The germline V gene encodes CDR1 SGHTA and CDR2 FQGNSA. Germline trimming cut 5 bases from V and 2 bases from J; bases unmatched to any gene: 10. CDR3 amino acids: CASSTPGGTGNYGYTF. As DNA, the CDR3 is TGTGCCAGCAGCACCCCAGGGGGCACTGGAAACTATGGCTACACCTTC.

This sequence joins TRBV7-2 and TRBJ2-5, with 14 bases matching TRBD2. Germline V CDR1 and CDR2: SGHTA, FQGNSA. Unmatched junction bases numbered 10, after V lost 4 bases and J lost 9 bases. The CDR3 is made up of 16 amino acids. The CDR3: CASSSGLAGASGSQYF. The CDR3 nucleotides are TGTGCCAGCAGCTCGGGACTAGCGGGGGCCTCCGGATCCCAGTACTTC. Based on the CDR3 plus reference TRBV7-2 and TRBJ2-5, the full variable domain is GAGVSQSPSNKVTEKGKDVELRCDPISGHTALYWYRQSLGQGLEFLIYFQGNSAPDKSGLPSDRFSAERTGGSVSTLTIQRTQQEDSAVYLCASSSGLAGASGSQYFGPGTRLLVL.

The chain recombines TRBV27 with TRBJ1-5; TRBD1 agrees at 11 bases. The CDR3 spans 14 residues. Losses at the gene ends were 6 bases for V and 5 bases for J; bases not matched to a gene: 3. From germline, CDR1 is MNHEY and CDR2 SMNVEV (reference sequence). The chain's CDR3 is CASRRTGGDQPQHF. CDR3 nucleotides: TGTGCCAGCAGACGGACAGGGGGCGATCAGCCCCAGCATTTT.

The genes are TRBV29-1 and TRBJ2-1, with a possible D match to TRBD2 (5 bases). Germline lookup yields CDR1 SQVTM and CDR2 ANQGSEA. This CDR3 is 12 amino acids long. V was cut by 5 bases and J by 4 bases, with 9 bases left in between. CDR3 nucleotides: TGCAGCGTTTATGAGGGTTACAATGAGCAGTTCTTC. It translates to CSVYEGYNEQFF.

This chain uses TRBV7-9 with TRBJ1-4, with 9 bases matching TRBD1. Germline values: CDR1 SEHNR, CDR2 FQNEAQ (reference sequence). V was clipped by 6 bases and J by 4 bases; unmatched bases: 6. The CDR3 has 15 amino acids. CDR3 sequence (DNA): TGTGCCAGCAGGGATACAGGGGGCCGTAATGAAAAACTGTTTTTT. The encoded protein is CASRDTGGRNEKLFF.

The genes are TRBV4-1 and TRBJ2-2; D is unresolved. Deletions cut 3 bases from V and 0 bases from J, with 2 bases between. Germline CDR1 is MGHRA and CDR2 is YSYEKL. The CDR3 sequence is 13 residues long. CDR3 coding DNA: TGCGCCAGCAGCCACTCGAACACCGGGGAGCTGTTTTTT. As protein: CASSHSNTGELFF.

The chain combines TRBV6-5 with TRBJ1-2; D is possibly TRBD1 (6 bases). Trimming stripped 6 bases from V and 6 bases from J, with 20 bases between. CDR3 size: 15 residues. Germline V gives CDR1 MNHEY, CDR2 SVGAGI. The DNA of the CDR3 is TGTGCCAGCAGGGGACATACCACATTACTTAATGGCTACACCTTC. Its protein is CASRGHTTLLNGYTF.

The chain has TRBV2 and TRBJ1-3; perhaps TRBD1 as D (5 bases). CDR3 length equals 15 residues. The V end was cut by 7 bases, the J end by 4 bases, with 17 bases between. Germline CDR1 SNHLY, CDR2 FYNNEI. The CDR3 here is CASTSFGHRGNTIYF. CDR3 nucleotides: TGTGCCAGCACCTCATTCGGGCACAGGGGAAACACCATATATTTT.

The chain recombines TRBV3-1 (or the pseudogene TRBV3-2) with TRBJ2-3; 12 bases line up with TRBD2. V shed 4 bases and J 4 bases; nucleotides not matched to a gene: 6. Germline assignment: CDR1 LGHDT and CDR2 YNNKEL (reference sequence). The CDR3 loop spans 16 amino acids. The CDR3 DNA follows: TGTGCCAGCAGCCCCCGACTAGCGGGAGAGGCAGATACGCAGTATTTT. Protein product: CASSPRLAGEADTQYF.

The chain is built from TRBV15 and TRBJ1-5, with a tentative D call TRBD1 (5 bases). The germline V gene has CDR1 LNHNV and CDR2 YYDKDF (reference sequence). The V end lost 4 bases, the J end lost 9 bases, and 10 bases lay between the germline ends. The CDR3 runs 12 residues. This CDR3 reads CATSTSRGPQHF. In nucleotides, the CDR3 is TGTGCCACCAGCACCTCTAGGGGGCCCCAGCATTTT.

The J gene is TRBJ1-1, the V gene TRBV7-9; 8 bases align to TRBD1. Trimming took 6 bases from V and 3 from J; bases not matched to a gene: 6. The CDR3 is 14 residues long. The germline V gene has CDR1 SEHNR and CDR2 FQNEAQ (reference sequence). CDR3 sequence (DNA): TGTGCCAGCAGAACTACAGGGGGGGACACTGAAGCTTTCTTT. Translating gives CASRTTGGDTEAFF.

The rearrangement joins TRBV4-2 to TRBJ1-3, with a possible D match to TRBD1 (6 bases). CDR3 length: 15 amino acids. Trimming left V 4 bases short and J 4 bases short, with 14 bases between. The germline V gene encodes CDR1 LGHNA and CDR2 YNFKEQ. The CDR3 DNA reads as TGTGCCAGCAGCCGGGGGGCGGGGGTCGGAAACACCATATATTTT. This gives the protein CASSRGAGVGNTIYF.

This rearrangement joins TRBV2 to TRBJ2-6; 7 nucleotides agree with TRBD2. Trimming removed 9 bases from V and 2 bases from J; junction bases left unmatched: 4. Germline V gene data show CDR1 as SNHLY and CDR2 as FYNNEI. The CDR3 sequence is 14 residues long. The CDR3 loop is CASNRGAGANVLTF. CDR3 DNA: TGTGCCAGTAATCGGGGGGCTGGGGCCAACGTCCTGACTTTC. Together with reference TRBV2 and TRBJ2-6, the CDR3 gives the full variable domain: EPEVTQTPSHQVTQMGQEVILRCVPISNHLYFYWYRQILGQKVEFLVSFYNNEISEKSEIFDDQFSVERPDGSNFTLKIRSTKLEDSAMYFCASNRGAGANVLTFGAGSRLTVL.

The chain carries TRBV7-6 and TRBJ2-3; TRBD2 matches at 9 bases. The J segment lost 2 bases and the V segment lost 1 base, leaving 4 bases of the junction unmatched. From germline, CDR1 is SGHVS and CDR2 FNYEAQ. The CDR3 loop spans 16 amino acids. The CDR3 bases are TGTGCCAGCAGCTTAGTCCTAGCGGGGTCCACAGATACGCAGTATTTT. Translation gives CASSLVLAGSTDTQYF.

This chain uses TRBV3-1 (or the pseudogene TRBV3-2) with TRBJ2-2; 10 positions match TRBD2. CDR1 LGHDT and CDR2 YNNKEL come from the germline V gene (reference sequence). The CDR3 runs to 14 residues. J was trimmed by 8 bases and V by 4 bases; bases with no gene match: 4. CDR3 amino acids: CASSRTSGRGELFF. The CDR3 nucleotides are TGTGCCAGCAGCCGGACTAGCGGAAGAGGGGAGCTGTTTTTT.

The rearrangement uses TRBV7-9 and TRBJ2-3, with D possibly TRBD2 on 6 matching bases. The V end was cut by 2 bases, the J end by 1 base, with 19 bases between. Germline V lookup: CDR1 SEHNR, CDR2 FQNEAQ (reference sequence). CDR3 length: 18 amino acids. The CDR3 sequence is CASSLRRGGPAGTDTQYF. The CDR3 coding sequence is TGTGCCAGCAGCTTAAGGAGGGGCGGTCCCGCGGGCACAGATACGCAGTATTTT.

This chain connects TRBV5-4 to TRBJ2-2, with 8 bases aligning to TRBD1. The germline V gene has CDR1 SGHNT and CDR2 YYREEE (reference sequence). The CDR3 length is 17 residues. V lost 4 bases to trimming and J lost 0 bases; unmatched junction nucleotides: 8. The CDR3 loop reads CASSAPRDRSNTGELFF. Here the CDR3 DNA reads TGTGCCAGCAGCGCCCCCCGGGACAGGTCGAACACCGGGGAGCTGTTTTTT.